The text below deals with one TCR beta chain. Its specificity is unknown. Treatment specified: 15 Gy SBRT to primary tumor, nephrectomy 4 weeks later. Sequenced by immunoSEQ multiplex PCR; TCRdb stores in-frame clones only, minus some. The sample contains about 13,000 clones, 33% of which appear only once. The sample belongs to a study of radiation and T cells in renal cell carcinoma. General observations from the study: Compared with controls, irradiated tumors showed greater TCR clonality. No pretreatment tumor biopsies were available for baseline clonotypes.

The sample was tumor tissue, taken from a patient whose treatment included radiotherapy and nephrectomy. The receptor's source is a man aged 55-75 years with renal cell carcinoma.

The CDR3 protein is CATSRDWDTGTGELFF. In nucleotides, the CDR3 is TGTGCCACCAGCAGAGATTGGGACACAGGGACCGGGGAGCTGTTTTTT. This sequence joins TRBV15 and TRBJ2-2; TRBD1 is a possible D gene (6 bases). The CDR3 sequence is 16 residues long. V gave up 0 bases and J gave up 5 bases, with 13 bases separating them. Germline V CDR1 and CDR2: LNHNV, YYDKDF (reference sequence).